These 28 T cell receptor beta chains were sequenced from one sample in a study of T cell responses to AZD1222 COVID-19 vaccine. This table comes from immunoSEQ multiplex PCR, and its TCRdb copy is limited to in-frame clones, with some not included. The sample consists of 55,000 to 65,000 clones, approximately 83% of them appearing once. Here the sequenced sample was peripheral blood, taken on day 0 of AZD1222 vaccination. These receptors were obtained from an adult in good health.

This chain uses TRBV2 with TRBJ2-1, with 7 bases aligning to TRBD1. With V trimmed by 10 bases and J by 0 bases, 6 bases remained unmatched. The CDR3 runs to 14 residues. Germline loops: CDR1 SNHLY, CDR2 FYNNEI. CDR3 nucleotides: TGTGCCATCACAGGGGTACCCTCCTACAATGAGCAGTTCTTC. It codes for CAITGVPSYNEQFF.

The chain is built from TRBV11-3 and TRBJ2-7; D might be TRBD1 (6 bases). Per germline, CDR1 SGHNT and CDR2 YENEEA. The CDR3 has 15 amino acids. V was cut by 1 base and J by 0 bases, with 10 bases left in between. The CDR3, as DNA: TGTGCCAGCAGCTTAGGAGGGGGACGCTCCTACGAGCAGTACTTC. Protein product: CASSLGGGRSYEQYF.

The V call is TRBV19, the J call TRBJ1-1; the D gene is possibly TRBD1 (6 bases). The CDR3 spans 14 residues. Trimming pared 3 bases from V and 1 base from J, leaving 9 bases between. CDR1 and CDR2 (germline): LNHDA, SQIVND (reference sequence). CDR3 nucleotides: TGTGCCAGTAGTATGGGGGGCAGGAACACTGAAGCTTTCTTT. It yields the protein CASSMGGRNTEAFF.

V and J are TRBV5-1 and TRBJ2-2; TRBD1 matches at 8 bases. Looked up from germline, CDR1 is SGHRS and CDR2 is YFSETQ. With V trimmed by 4 bases and J by 1 base, 6 bases remained unmatched. The CDR3 has 16 amino acids. DNA for the CDR3: TGCGCCAGCAGCCCACGGACAGGGATGAACACCGGGGAGCTGTTTTTT. Protein: CASSPRTGMNTGELFF.

In its sample, this clone was seen a few times. J is TRBJ2-3 and V is TRBV21-1; TRBD2, the table's D call, was not compared with the DNA. TRBV21-1 counts as a pseudogene. This CDR3 has 17 residues. The CDR3 sequence is CASSKGASGGPEAVEYF. In DNA form, the CDR3 reads TGTGCCAGCAGCAAAGGGGCTAGCGGGGGCCCCGAAGCGGTTGAGTATTTT.

V is TRBV7-9 and J is TRBJ1-1, with D hard to call. The germline CDR1 and CDR2 sequences are SEHNR and FQNEAQ (reference sequence). V was pared by 5 bases and J by 1 base, with 11 bases between. The CDR3 covers 14 residues. In DNA, the CDR3 is TGTGCCAGCAGCCCGACTTGGGAGAACACTGAAGCTTTCTTT. Its protein is CASSPTWENTEAFF.

This sequence joins TRBV19 and TRBJ1-5; no firm D call. Per germline, CDR1 LNHDA and CDR2 SQIVND (reference sequence). V lost 6 bases and J lost 0, with 21 bases in between. This CDR3 is 18 amino acids long. CDR3 amino acids: CASRNTGFGLNSNQPQHF. The CDR3 region has the DNA TGTGCCAGTAGGAATACGGGTTTCGGTCTGAATAGCAATCAGCCCCAGCATTTT.

The rearrangement joins TRBV28 to TRBJ1-2; D is unclear. The V end lost 2 bases, the J end lost 0 bases, and 7 bases lay between the germline ends. This CDR3 spans 14 amino acids. Germline-derived CDR1 and CDR2 are MDHEN and SYDVKM. Written as DNA, the CDR3 is TGTGCCAGCAGTTTAAACGGAGCTAACTATGGCTACACCTTC. As protein: CASSLNGANYGYTF.

The chain carries TRBV7-9 and TRBJ2-3; D not resolved. Trimming took off 1 base at V and 2 bases at J, with 16 bases between the two ends. This CDR3 contains 17 residues. Germline V lookup: CDR1 SEHNR, CDR2 FQNEAQ (reference sequence). DNA of the CDR3: TGTGCCAGCAGCTTAGATATATATACCGACGCCACAGATACGCAGTATTTT. As protein: CASSLDIYTDATDTQYF.

This rearrangement joins TRBV29-1 to TRBJ1-3, with 9 bases that match TRBD1. Germline V gene data show CDR1 as SQVTM and CDR2 as ANQGSEA. Losses at the gene ends were 6 bases for V and 0 bases for J; bases not matched to a gene: 6. This CDR3 comprises 15 residues. This CDR3 is CSVEDRGTSGNTIYF. The CDR3 DNA reads as TGCAGCGTAGAGGACAGGGGAACCTCTGGAAACACCATATATTTT.

The J gene is TRBJ2-7, the V gene TRBV6-5; D perhaps matches TRBD1 (5 bases). The CDR3 has 13 residues. Trimming took 7 bases from V and 3 from J, leaving 13 bases between them. Germline values: CDR1 MNHEY, CDR2 SVGAGI. CDR3 residues: CASTQGKNYEQYF. CDR3 nucleotide sequence: TGTGCCAGCACTCAGGGTAAGAACTACGAGCAGTACTTC.

The V call is TRBV28, the J call TRBJ1-1; TRBD1 aligns across 7 bases. V lost 2 bases, J lost 0 bases, and 6 bases stayed unmatched. The CDR3 is 16 residues long. In germline, CDR1 is MDHEN, CDR2 SYDVKM. Here the CDR3 reads CASSLPRGQMNTEAFF. The CDR3 nucleotides are TGTGCCAGCAGTTTACCCCGGGGACAGATGAACACTGAAGCTTTCTTT.

This clone ranks as medium-sized. The chain uses TRBV7-3 and TRBJ2-1; 11 bases are a match to TRBD2. V lost 1 base and J lost 7; bases outside the gene matches: 9. Germline CDR1 and CDR2: SGHTA and FQGTGA. CDR3 length: 17 residues. CDR3 sequence: CASSLRPSGGPQNEQFF. CDR3 DNA: TGTGCCAGCAGCTTAAGGCCTAGCGGGGGGCCTCAGAATGAGCAGTTCTTC.

The rearrangement joins TRBV7-9 to TRBJ2-7, with TRBD1 identical over 10 bases. Germline loops: CDR1 SEHNR, CDR2 FQNEAQ (reference sequence). Trimming at V came to 2 bases and at J to 5 bases, leaving 9 bases not matched to a gene. This CDR3 comprises 16 residues. The CDR3 spells CASSLPWTGGVDEQYF. The CDR3 DNA reads as TGTGCCAGCAGCTTACCCTGGACAGGGGGTGTGGACGAGCAGTACTTC.

The V call is TRBV7-9, the J call TRBJ1-6; TRBD1 matches 8 bases. The CDR3 totals 17 residues. Germline trimming cut 0 bases from V and 10 bases from J; bases unmatched to any gene: 11. In germline, CDR1 is SEHNR, CDR2 FQNEAQ (reference sequence). The CDR3 region is CASSLAFSGQGSSPLHF. The CDR3 bases are TGTGCCAGCAGCTTAGCGTTTTCCGGACAGGGTAGCTCACCCCTCCACTTT. Based on the CDR3 plus reference TRBV7-9 and TRBJ1-6, the full variable domain is DTGVSQNPRHKITKRGQNVTFRCDPISEHNRLYWYRQTLGQGPEFLTYFQNEAQLEKSRLLSDRFSAERPKGSFSTLEIQRTEQGDSAMYLCASSLAFSGQGSSPLHFGNGTRLTVT.

This clone was found a few times. This sequence joins TRBV13 and TRBJ1-3; the D gene is possibly TRBD1 (6 bases). Germline V gene lookup returns CDR1 PRHDT and CDR2 FYEKMQ (reference sequence). V shed 3 bases and J shed 0 bases, with 6 bases lying between them. The CDR3 contains 14 residues. The CDR3 sequence is CASSFRGSGNTIYF. The CDR3 DNA reads TGTGCCAGCAGCTTCAGGGGCTCTGGAAACACCATATATTTT.

The chain links TRBV28 to TRBJ1-2; D uncertain. The V and J ends lost 5 bases and 9 bases respectively, with 19 bases between them. The CDR3 is 14 amino acids. Per the germline V gene, CDR1 is MDHEN and CDR2 is SYDVKM. CDR3 DNA sequence: TGTGCCAGCAGTCCTCTGTCCGTTCTCGGCCGCTACACCTTC. It specifies CASSPLSVLGRYTF.

The chain combines TRBV28 with TRBJ2-5; D is uncertain. This CDR3 has 14 amino acids. V was trimmed by 9 bases and J by 1 base, leaving 15 bases between them. In germline, CDR1 is MDHEN, CDR2 SYDVKM. CDR3 nucleotide sequence: TGTGCCAGTAGGACGCGCCCTCTCCAAGAGACCCAGTACTTC. It yields the protein CASRTRPLQETQYF.

V gene TRBV3-1 (or the pseudogene TRBV3-2) combines with J gene TRBJ2-1; D unclear. The V end was cut by 0 bases, the J end by 7 bases, with 7 bases between. This CDR3 contains 13 residues. Germline loops: CDR1 LGHDT, CDR2 YNNKEL (reference sequence). CDR3 region: CASSQDDWNEQFF. The CDR3 nucleotides read TGTGCCAGCAGCCAAGACGATTGGAATGAGCAGTTCTTC.

The chain has TRBV11-2 and TRBJ1-1; 8 nucleotides agree with TRBD1. This CDR3 region has 14 residues. Trimming took 4 bases from V and 5 from J; bases not matched to a gene: 6. The germline V gene encodes CDR1 SGHAT and CDR2 FQNNGV. CDR3 in amino acids: CASSSGQGGTEAFF. DNA for the CDR3: TGTGCCAGCAGCTCCGGACAGGGTGGGACTGAAGCTTTCTTT.

The chain links TRBV7-3 to TRBJ1-1, with D tentatively TRBD1 (6 bases). Trimming took 4 bases from V and 0 from J, leaving 6 bases between them. The germline V gene encodes CDR1 SGHTA and CDR2 FQGTGA. The CDR3 length is 13 residues. CDR3: CASSWTVNTEAFF. CDR3 coding DNA: TGTGCCAGCAGCTGGACAGTGAACACTGAAGCTTTCTTT. The whole variable domain, remainder taken from reference TRBV7-3 and TRBJ1-1, is GAGVSQTPSNKVTEKGKYVELRCDPISGHTALYWYRQSLGQGPEFLIYFQGTGAADDSGLPNDRFFAVRPEGSVSTLKIQRTERGDSAVYLCASSWTVNTEAFFGQGTRLTVV.

This sequence joins TRBV6-5 and TRBJ2-7; the D gene could be TRBD1 or TRBD2 (7 bases each). This CDR3 is built from 15 residues. Germline V gene data show CDR1 as MNHEY and CDR2 as SVGAGI. V lost 6 bases and J lost 2, with 17 bases in between. CDR3 residues: CASSRGGRDAYEQYF. The CDR3 DNA reads TGTGCCAGCAGCAGGGGGGGGCGTGACGCCTACGAGCAGTACTTC.

V gene TRBV4-1 combines with J gene TRBJ2-4; 10 bases match TRBD1. V shed 4 bases and J 9 bases; nucleotides not matched to a gene: 15. This CDR3 is built from 17 residues. Germline V gene lookup returns CDR1 MGHRA and CDR2 YSYEKL. The CDR3 DNA sequence: TGCGCCAGCAGCCCAGCAGAGACAGGGGGCGCCCAGGGCATTCAGTACTTC. Translated: CASSPAETGGAQGIQYF.

This chain joins TRBV3-1 (or the pseudogene TRBV3-2) and TRBJ2-7, with TRBD1 as a possible D gene (6 bases). Germline CDR1 reads LGHDT; CDR2 reads YNNKEL (reference sequence). The ends were cut back, 0 bases at V and 4 bases at J, with 13 bases in the middle. The CDR3 is 15 amino acids. CDR3 sequence (DNA): TGTGCCAGCAGCCAAGAAACCAGGGGATTTTACGAGCAGTACTTC. Residues: CASSQETRGFYEQYF.

The rearrangement joins TRBV7-3 to TRBJ2-7; D could derive from TRBD1 or TRBD2 (6 bases each). V lost 5 bases and J 6 bases, leaving 14 bases between the germline ends. The germline V gene has CDR1 SGHTA and CDR2 FQGTGA. The CDR3 loop spans 13 amino acids. CDR3 residues: CASSHGGGGEQYF. CDR3 coding DNA: TGTGCCAGCAGCCACGGAGGGGGTGGCGAGCAGTACTTC.

The chain combines TRBV12-3 or TRBV12-4 with TRBJ1-5, with no clear D. This CDR3 region has 12 residues. Trimming shortened V by 3 bases and J by 7 bases, and 7 bases separated the two germline ends. The DNA for the CDR3 is TGTGCCAGCAGTTTGTCTTCGCAGCCCCAGCATTTT. This gives the protein CASSLSSQPQHF.

The CDR3 coding sequence is TGTGCCAGCAGCTCAGGGGGTAGGCCTAACTATGGCTACACCTTC. This sequence encodes CASSSGGRPNYGYTF. The chain is built from TRBV28 and TRBJ1-2; TRBD1 matches at 7 bases. Trimming took 6 bases from V and 0 from J; bases not matched to a gene: 7. Germline V gene data show CDR1 as MDHEN and CDR2 as SYDVKM. This CDR3 region has 15 residues.

This chain uses TRBV5-6 with TRBJ2-5; 7 bases line up with TRBD2. This CDR3 has 16 amino acids. CDR1 is SGHDT and CDR2 is YYEEEE in the germline V gene. V dropped 1 base and J dropped 4; count of bases not matched to a gene: 10. The CDR3, as DNA: TGTGCCAGCAGCTTGTTGGCTAGCGGAGCTCTAGAGACCCAGTACTTC. Amino acids: CASSLLASGALETQYF.